The text below deals with one T cell receptor (beta chain). Between the trimmed V and J ends, which lost 3 bases and 4 bases, there was a span of 16 bases. The V gene's germline CDR1 is SGHRS and CDR2 YFSETQ. The CDR3 spans 15 residues. Using immunoSEQ multiplex PCR, the repertoire was profiled, and TCRdb retains in-frame clones only, with some absent. Here the sample spans about 180,000 clones, around nine tenths being singletons. These data originate in a study of T cell responses to AZD1222 COVID-19 vaccine. The genes are TRBV5-1 and TRBJ1-2; D may be TRBD1 (6 bases). The receptor's source is an adult in good health. Sequences were derived from peripheral blood, sampled on day 0 of AZD1222 vaccination. This chain's CDR3 is CASSSSGRGSYGYTF. The DNA of the CDR3 is TGCGCCAGCAGCTCCTCGGGCAGGGGATCCTATGGCTACACCTTC.